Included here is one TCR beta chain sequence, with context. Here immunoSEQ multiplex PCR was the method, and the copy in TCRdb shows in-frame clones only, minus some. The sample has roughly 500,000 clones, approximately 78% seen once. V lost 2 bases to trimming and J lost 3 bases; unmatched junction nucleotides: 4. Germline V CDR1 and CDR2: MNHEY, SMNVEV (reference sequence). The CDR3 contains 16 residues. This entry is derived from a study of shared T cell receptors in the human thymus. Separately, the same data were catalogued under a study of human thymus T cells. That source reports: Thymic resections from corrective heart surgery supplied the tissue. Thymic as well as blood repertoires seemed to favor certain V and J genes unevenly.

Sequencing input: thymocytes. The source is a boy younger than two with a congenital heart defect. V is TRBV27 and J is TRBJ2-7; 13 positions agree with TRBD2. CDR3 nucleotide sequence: TGTGCCAGCAGTTTACCAGGGACTAGCGGGAACTACGAGCAGTACTTC. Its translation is CASSLPGTSGNYEQYF.